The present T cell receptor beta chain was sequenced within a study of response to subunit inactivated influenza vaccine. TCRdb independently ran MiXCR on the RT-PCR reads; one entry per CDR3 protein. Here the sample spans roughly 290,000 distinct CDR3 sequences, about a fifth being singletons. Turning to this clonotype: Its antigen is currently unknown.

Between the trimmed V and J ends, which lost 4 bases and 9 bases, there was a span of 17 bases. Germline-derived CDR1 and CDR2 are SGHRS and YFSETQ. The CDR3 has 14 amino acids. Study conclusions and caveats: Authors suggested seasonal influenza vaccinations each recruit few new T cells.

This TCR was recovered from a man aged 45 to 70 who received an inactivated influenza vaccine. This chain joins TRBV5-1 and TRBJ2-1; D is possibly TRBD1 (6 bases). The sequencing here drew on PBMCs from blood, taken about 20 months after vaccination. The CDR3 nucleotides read TGCGCCAGCAGCCAGGGGACCACCGCGGGTGAGCAGTTCTTC. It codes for CASSQGTTAGEQFF.